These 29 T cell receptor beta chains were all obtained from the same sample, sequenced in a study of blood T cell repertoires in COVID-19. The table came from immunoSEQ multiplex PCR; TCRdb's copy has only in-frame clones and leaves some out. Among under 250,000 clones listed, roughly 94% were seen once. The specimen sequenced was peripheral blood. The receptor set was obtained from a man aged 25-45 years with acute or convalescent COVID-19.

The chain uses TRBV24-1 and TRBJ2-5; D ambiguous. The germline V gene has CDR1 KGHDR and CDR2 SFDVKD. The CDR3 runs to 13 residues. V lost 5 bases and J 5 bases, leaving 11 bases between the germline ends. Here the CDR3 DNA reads TGTGCCACCAGTGTTGGGCATTCCGAGACCCAGTACTTC. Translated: CATSVGHSETQYF.

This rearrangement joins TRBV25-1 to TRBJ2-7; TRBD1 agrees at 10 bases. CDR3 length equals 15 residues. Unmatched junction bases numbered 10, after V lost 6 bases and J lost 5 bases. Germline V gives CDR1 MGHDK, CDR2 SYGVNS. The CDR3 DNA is TGTGCCAGCAGCAGGGACAGGGGAAGGCCCAACGAGCAGTACTTC. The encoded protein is CASSRDRGRPNEQYF.

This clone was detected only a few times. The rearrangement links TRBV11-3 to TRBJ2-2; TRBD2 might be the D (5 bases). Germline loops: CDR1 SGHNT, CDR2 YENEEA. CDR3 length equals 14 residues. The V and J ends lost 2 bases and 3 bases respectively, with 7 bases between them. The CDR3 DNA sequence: TGTGCCAGCAGCTTACTAGCCCACACCGGGGAGCTGTTTTTT. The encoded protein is CASSLLAHTGELFF.

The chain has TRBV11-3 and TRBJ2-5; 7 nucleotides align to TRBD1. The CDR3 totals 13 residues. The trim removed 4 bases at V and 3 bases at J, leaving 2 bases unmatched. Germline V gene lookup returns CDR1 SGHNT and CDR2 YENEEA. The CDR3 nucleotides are TGTGCCAGCAGCTCGGGACAGAAAGAGACCCAGTACTTC. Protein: CASSSGQKETQYF.

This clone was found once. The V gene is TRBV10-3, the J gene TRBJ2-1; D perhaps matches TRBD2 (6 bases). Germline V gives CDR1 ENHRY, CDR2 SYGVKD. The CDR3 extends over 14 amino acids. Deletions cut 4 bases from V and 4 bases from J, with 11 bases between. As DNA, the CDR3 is TGTGCCATCAGTGGAACGGGAGAATACAATGAGCAGTTCTTC. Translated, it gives CAISGTGEYNEQFF.

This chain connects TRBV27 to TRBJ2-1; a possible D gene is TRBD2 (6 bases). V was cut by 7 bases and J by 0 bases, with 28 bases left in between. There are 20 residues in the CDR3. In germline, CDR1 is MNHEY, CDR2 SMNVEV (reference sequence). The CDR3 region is CASIPRTGTGTFSSYNEQFF. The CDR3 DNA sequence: TGTGCCAGCATTCCAAGGACCGGGACTGGCACCTTTAGCTCCTACAATGAGCAGTTCTTC.

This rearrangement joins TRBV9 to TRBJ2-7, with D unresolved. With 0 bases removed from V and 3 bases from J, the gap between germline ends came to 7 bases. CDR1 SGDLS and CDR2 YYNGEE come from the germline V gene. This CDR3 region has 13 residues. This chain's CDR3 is CASSVGADYEQYF. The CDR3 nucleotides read TGTGCCAGCAGCGTAGGGGCAGACTACGAGCAGTACTTC.

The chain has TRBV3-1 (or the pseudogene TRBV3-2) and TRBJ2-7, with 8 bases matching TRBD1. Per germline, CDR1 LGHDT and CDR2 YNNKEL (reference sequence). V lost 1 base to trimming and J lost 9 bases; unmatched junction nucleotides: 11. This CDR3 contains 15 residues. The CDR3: CASSQGQGASLAQYF. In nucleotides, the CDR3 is TGTGCCAGCAGCCAAGGGCAGGGGGCTTCCCTCGCGCAGTACTTC.

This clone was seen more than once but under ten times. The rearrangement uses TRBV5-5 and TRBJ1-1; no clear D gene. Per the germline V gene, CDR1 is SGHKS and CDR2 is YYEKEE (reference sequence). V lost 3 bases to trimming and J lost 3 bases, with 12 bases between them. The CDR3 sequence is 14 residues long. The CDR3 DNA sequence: TGTGCCAGCAGCTCCCTGCCCCGGTACACTGAAGCTTTCTTT. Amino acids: CASSSLPRYTEAFF. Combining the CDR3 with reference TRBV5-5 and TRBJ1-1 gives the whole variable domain DAGVTQSPTHLIKTRGQQVTLRCSPISGHKSVSWYQQVLGQGPQFIFQYYEKEERGRGNFPDRFSARQFPNYSSELNVNALLLGDSALYLCASSSLPRYTEAFFGQGTRLTVV.

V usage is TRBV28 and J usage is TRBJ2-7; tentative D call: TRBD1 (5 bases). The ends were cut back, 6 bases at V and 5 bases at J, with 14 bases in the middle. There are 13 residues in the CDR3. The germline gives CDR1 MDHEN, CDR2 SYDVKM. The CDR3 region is CASRRRVVDEQYF. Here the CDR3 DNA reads TGTGCCAGCAGACGCAGGGTCGTCGACGAGCAGTACTTC.

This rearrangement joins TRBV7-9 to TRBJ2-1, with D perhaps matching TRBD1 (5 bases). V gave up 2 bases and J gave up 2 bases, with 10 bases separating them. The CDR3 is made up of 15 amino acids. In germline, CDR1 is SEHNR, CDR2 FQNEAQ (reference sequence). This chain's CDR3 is CASSLSQGPYNEQFF. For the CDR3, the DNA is TGTGCCAGCAGCTTAAGTCAGGGTCCCTACAATGAGCAGTTCTTC.

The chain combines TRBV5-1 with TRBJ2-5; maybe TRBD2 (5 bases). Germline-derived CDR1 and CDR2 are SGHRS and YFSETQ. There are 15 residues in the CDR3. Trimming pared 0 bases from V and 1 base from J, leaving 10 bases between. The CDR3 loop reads CASSLAPRVQETQYF. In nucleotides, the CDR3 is TGCGCCAGCAGCTTGGCCCCGAGGGTCCAAGAGACCCAGTACTTC. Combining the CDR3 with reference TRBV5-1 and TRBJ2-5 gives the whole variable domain KAGVTQTPRYLIKTRGQQVTLSCSPISGHRSVSWYQQTPGQGLQFLFEYFSETQRNKGNFPGRFSGRQFSNSRSEMNVSTLELGDSALYLCASSLAPRVQETQYFGPGTRLLVL.

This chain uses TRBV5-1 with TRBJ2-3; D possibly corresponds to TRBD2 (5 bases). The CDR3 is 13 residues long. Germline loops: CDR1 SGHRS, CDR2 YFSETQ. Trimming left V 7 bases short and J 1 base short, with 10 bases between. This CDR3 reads CASAAGGTDTQYF. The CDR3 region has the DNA TGCGCCAGCGCCGCCGGGGGCACAGATACGCAGTATTTT.

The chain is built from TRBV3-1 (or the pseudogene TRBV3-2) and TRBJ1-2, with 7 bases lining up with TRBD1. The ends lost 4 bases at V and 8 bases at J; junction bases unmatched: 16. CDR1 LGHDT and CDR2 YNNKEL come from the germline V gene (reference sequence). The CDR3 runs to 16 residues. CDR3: CASSPQGQWIRGGYTF. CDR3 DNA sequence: TGTGCCAGCAGCCCCCAGGGACAGTGGATTAGGGGGGGCTACACCTTC.

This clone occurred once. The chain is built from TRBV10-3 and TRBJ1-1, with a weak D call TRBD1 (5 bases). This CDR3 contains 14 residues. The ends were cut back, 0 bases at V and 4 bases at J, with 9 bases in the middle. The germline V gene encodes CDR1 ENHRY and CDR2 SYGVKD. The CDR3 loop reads CAISESGLGTEAFF. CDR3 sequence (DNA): TGTGCCATCAGTGAGTCGGGGCTGGGCACTGAAGCTTTCTTT.

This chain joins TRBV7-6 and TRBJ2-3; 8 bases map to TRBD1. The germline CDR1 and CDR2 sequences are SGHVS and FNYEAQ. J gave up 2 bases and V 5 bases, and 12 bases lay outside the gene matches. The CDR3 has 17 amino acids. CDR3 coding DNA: TGTGCCAGCAGCCCAAATGGGGGACAGGACCTCACAGATACGCAGTATTTT. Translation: CASSPNGGQDLTDTQYF.

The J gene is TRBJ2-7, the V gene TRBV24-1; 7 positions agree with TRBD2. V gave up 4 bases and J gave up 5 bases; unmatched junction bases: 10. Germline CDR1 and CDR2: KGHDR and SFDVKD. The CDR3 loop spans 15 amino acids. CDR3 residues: CATSERASGADEQYF. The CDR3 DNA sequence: TGTGCCACCAGTGAGAGGGCTAGCGGCGCGGACGAGCAGTACTTC.

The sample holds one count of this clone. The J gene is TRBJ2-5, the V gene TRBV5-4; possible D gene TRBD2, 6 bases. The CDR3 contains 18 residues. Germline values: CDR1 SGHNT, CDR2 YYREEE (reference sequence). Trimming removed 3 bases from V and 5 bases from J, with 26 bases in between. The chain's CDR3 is CASSSKRGGATIMETQYF. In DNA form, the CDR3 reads TGTGCCAGCAGCTCGAAAAGGGGCGGGGCCACAATAATGGAGACCCAGTACTTC. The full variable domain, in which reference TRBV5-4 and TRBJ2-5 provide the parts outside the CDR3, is ETGVTQSPTHLIKTRGQQVTLRCSSQSGHNTVSWYQQALGQGPQFIFQYYREEENGRGNFPPRFSGLQFPNYSSELNVNALELDDSALYLCASSSKRGGATIMETQYFGPGTRLLVL.

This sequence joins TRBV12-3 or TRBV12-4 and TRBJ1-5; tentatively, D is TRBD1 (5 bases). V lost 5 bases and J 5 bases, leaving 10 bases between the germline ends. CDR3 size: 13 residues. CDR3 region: CASSLQDYQPQHF. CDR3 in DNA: TGTGCCAGCAGTCTACAGGATTATCAGCCCCAGCATTTT.

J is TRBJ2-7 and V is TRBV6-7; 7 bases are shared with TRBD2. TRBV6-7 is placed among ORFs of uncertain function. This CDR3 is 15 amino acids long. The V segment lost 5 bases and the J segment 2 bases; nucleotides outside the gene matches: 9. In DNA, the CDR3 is TGTGCCAGCAGTAATAAGCGGGGTAGCGCCTACGAGCAGTACTTC. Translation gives CASSNKRGSAYEQYF.

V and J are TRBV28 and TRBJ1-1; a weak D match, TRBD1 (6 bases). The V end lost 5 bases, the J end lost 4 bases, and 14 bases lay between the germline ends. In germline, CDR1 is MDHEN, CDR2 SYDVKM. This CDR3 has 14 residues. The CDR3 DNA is TGTGCCAGCAGTCCCGCTGGCAGGGGCACTGAAGCTTTCTTT. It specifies CASSPAGRGTEAFF.

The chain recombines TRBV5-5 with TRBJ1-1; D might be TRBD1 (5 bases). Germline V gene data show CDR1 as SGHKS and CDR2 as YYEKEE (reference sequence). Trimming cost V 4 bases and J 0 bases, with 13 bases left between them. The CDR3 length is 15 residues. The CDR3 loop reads CASSPGLVLNTEAFF. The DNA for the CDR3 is TGTGCCAGCAGCCCAGGGCTGGTTTTGAACACTGAAGCTTTCTTT.

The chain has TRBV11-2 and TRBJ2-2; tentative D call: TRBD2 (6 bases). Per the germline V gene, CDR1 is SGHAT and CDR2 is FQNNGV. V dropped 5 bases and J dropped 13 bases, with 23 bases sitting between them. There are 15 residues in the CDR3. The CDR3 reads CASSPGLEYSYGLFF. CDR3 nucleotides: TGTGCCAGCAGCCCGGGACTTGAGTATTCTTATGGGCTGTTTTTT.

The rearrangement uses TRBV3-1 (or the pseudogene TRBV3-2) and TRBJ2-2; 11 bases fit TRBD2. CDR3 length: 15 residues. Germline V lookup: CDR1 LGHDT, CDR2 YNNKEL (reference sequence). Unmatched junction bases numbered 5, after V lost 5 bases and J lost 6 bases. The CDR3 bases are TGTGCCAGCAGCGGAACTAGCGGGGGTGCCGGGGAGCTGTTTTTT. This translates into CASSGTSGGAGELFF.

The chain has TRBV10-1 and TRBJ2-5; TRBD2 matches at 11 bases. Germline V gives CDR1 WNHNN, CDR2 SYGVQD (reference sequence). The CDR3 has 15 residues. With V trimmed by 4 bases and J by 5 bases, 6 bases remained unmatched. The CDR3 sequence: CASSATSGSLETQYF. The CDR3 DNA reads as TGCGCCAGCAGTGCAACTAGCGGGAGCTTGGAGACCCAGTACTTC.

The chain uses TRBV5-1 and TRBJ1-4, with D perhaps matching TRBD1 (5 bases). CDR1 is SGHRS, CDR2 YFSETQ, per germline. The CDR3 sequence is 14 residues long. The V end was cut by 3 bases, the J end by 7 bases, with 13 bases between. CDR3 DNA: TGCGCCAGCAGCTCCTCCGACAGCTTTGAAAAACTGTTTTTT. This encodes CASSSSDSFEKLFF.

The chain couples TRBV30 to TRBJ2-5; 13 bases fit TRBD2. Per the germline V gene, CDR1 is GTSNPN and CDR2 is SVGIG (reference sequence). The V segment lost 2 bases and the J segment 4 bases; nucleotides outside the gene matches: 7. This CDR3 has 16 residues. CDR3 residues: CAWSQGLAGAGETQYF. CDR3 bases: TGTGCCTGGAGTCAAGGACTAGCGGGGGCGGGAGAGACCCAGTACTTC.

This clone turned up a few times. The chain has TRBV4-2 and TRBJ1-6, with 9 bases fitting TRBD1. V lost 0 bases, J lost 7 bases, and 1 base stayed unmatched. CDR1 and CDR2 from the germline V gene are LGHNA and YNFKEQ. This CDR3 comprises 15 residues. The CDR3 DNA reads TGTGCCAGCAGCCAAGAGACAGGGGGGAATTCACCCCTCCACTTT. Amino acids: CASSQETGGNSPLHF.

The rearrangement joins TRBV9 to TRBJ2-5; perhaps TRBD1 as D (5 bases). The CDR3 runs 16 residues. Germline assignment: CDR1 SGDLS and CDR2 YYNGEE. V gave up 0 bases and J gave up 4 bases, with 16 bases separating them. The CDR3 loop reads CASSVGIGVYGETQYF. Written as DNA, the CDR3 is TGTGCCAGCAGCGTAGGGATAGGGGTGTACGGAGAGACCCAGTACTTC.